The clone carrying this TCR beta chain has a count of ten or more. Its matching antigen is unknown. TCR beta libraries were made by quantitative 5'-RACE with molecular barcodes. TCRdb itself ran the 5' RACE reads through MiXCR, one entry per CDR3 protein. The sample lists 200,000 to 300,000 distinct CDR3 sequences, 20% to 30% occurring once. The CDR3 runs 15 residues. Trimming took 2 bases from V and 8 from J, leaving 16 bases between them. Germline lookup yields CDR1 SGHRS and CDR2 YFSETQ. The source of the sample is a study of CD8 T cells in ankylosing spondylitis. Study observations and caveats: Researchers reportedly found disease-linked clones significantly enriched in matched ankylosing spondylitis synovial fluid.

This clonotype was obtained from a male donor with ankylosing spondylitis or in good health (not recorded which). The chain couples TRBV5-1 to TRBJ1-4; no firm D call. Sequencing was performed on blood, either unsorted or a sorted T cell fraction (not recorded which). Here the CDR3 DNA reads TGCGCCAGCAGCTTAAGTGGATGGAATAACGAAAAACTGTTTTTT. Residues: CASSLSGWNNEKLFF.